Shown below are 27 T cell receptor beta chains from a single sample sequenced in a study of identical twins. TCRdb fed the 5' RACE reads into MiXCR, producing one record per CDR3 protein. This sample has 650,000 to 750,000 distinct CDR3 sequences; 21% occur once, and the top ten carry 4% to 5.5%. These data also featured in a second study, about T cells expressing NK-cell markers.

Sequences were obtained from PBMCs. The origin of the receptors is a woman aged 18-29 years in good health.

The chain is built from TRBV30 and TRBJ2-1; no reliable D call. V was trimmed by 2 bases and J by 5 bases, leaving 16 bases between them. Germline V gene lookup returns CDR1 GTSNPN and CDR2 SVGIG (reference sequence). This CDR3 spans 15 amino acids. CDR3 region: CAWSFPWRPDNEQFF. The DNA of the CDR3 is TGTGCCTGGAGTTTCCCCTGGCGCCCCGACAATGAGCAGTTCTTC.

This chain joins TRBV20-1 and TRBJ2-7; 8 nucleotides line up with TRBD1. Losses at the gene ends were 3 bases for V and 5 bases for J; bases not matched to a gene: 9. Germline assignment: CDR1 DFQATT and CDR2 SNEGSKA (reference sequence). This CDR3 has 14 amino acids. The CDR3 DNA is TGCAGTGCTAGGCGGGACAGGCTAGCCAACGAGCAGTACTTC. It codes for CSARRDRLANEQYF.

A few counts support this clonotype. The chain joins TRBV4-2 to TRBJ1-2; D gene unclear. This CDR3 spans 16 amino acids. From germline, CDR1 is LGHNA and CDR2 YNFKEQ. V lost 0 bases, J lost 0 bases, and 11 bases lay in between. Here the CDR3 DNA reads TGTGCCAGCAGCCAAGAAAGAAGCAGATCTAACTATGGCTACACCTTC. Residues: CASSQERSRSNYGYTF.

This clonotype has just a few counts. The V gene is TRBV9, the J gene TRBJ2-7; 9 bases line up with TRBD1. Germline values: CDR1 SGDLS, CDR2 YYNGEE. V was clipped by 4 bases and J by 4 bases; unmatched bases: 12. This CDR3 has 16 residues. CDR3: CASSFGPGQGTYEQYF. DNA for the CDR3: TGTGCCAGCAGCTTCGGACCGGGACAGGGAACGTACGAGCAGTACTTC.

The V call is TRBV9, the J call TRBJ2-3; possibly TRBD1 or TRBD2 for D (6 bases each). The V gene lost 1 base and the J gene lost 8 bases, with 17 bases spanning the gap. The germline CDR1 and CDR2 sequences are SGDLS and YYNGEE. This CDR3 spans 15 amino acids. CDR3 nucleotide sequence: TGTGCCAGCAGCGTAAGTCTGGGGGGCTCTGGTACGCAGTATTTT. It specifies CASSVSLGGSGTQYF.

Comments on this clonotype: One junction end does not reproduce the germline sequence, and a read error may be involved. This sequence joins TRBV6-2 or TRBV6-3 and TRBJ1-2; 8 bases agree with TRBD1. The germline V gene encodes CDR1 MNHEY and CDR2 SVGEGT. The CDR3 has 14 residues. CDR3 in amino acids: CASSYVRGRQGFTF. CDR3 in DNA: TGTGCCAGCAGCTACGTCAGGGGGCGTCAAGGCTTCACCTTC.

There are a few counts of this clonotype. The chain links TRBV5-1 to TRBJ2-1, with 7 bases fitting TRBD2. The germline gives CDR1 SGHRS, CDR2 YFSETQ. This CDR3 is 15 amino acids long. The ends lost 0 bases at V and 8 bases at J; junction bases unmatched: 8. For the CDR3, the DNA is TGCGCCAGCAGCTTGGATGGCGGGAGCTGGGATGAGCAGTTCTTC. Translation: CASSLDGGSWDEQFF.

The chain is built from TRBV9 and TRBJ2-3; D is perhaps TRBD2 (6 bases). Germline loops: CDR1 SGDLS, CDR2 YYNGEE. Trimming cost V 4 bases and J 4 bases, with 13 bases left between them. This CDR3 has 14 residues. The CDR3 loop reads CASSPPSAPDTQYF. In DNA, the CDR3 is TGTGCCAGCAGCCCCCCTAGCGCCCCAGATACGCAGTATTTT.

This rearrangement joins TRBV20-1 to TRBJ2-3; 9 nucleotides match TRBD1. The CDR3 contains 14 residues. The junction had 6 bases not matched to a gene; V was cut back by 6 bases and J by 2 bases. Per germline, CDR1 DFQATT and CDR2 SNEGSKA (reference sequence). The DNA for the CDR3 is TGCAGTGCCCTGGGACAGGGCAACACAGATACGCAGTATTTT. This codes for CSALGQGNTDTQYF.

The gene calls are TRBV19 and TRBJ2-5; 11 bases match TRBD1. Germline CDR1 LNHDA, CDR2 SQIVND (reference sequence). The CDR3 contains 14 residues. V lost 8 bases, J lost 5 bases, and 7 bases stayed unmatched. The CDR3 protein is CASWDRGSGETQYF. CDR3 sequence (DNA): TGTGCCAGTTGGGACAGGGGGAGCGGCGAGACCCAGTACTTC.

The chain is built from TRBV6-1 and TRBJ2-7; 9 nucleotides agree with TRBD2. Germline CDR1 MNHNS, CDR2 SASEGT. Unmatched junction bases numbered 6, after V lost 4 bases and J lost 2 bases. CDR3 length: 15 residues. The CDR3 here is CASSAASGTPYEQYF. CDR3 DNA sequence: TGTGCCAGCAGTGCGGCTAGCGGGACCCCCTACGAGCAGTACTTC.

There are many counts of this clonotype. V is TRBV7-2 and J is TRBJ2-1; no reliable D call. Trimming took 2 bases from V and 6 from J, leaving 14 bases between them. Germline lookup yields CDR1 SGHTA and CDR2 FQGNSA. The CDR3 loop spans 15 amino acids. The CDR3 region has the DNA TGTGCCAGCAGCTTATCGGGTCTTACGGGCAATGAGCAGTTCTTC. Encoded protein: CASSLSGLTGNEQFF.

This clonotype was seen more than once but under ten times. V is TRBV20-1 and J is TRBJ1-5; no definite D call. Trimming pared 7 bases from V and 7 bases from J, leaving 8 bases between. CDR1 is DFQATT and CDR2 is SNEGSKA in the germline V gene (reference sequence). The CDR3 is 10 amino acids. CDR3 bases: TGCAGTGTCCGCCAGCAGCCCCAGCATTTT. It codes for CSVRQQPQHF.

This clonotype turned up a few times. The rearrangement joins TRBV20-1 to TRBJ1-1; D unclear. V was shortened by 4 bases and J by 1 base, with 13 bases between the two germline ends. The germline CDR1 and CDR2 sequences are DFQATT and SNEGSKA (reference sequence). This CDR3 region has 14 residues. CDR3 sequence: CSAKNRLGNTEAFF. The CDR3 nucleotides read TGCAGTGCTAAGAACCGACTGGGGAACACTGAAGCTTTCTTT.

A remark on this clonotype: An end of the junction differs from the germline gene, which may be a read error. This sequence joins TRBV5-8 and TRBJ1-4; D remains unclear. Germline CDR1 reads SGHTS; CDR2 reads YDEGEE. This CDR3 comprises 16 residues. The CDR3 reads CASSLAVTSTNEKLVF. DNA of the CDR3: TGTGCCAGCAGCTTGGCGGTGACCTCAACTAATGAAAAACTGGTTTTT.

This CDR3 reads CASSYSNRGPNYGYTF. CDR3 sequence (DNA): TGTGCCAGCAGTTACTCGAACAGGGGACCTAACTATGGCTACACCTTC. V usage is TRBV6-5 and J usage is TRBJ1-2; TRBD1 aligns across 7 bases. The CDR3 is made up of 16 amino acids. Per germline, CDR1 MNHEY and CDR2 SVGAGI. The J segment lost 0 bases and the V segment lost 0 bases, leaving 4 bases of the junction unmatched.

This clonotype occurred a few times. V usage is TRBV6-5 and J usage is TRBJ2-1; the match to TRBD2 covers 8 bases. CDR3 length equals 12 residues. Germline trimming cut 6 bases from V and 10 bases from J; bases unmatched to any gene: 5. Germline assignment: CDR1 MNHEY and CDR2 SVGAGI. The CDR3 reads CASSLAGFEQFF. The CDR3 DNA follows: TGTGCCAGCAGCCTAGCGGGTTTCGAGCAGTTCTTC.

The chain uses TRBV12-3 or TRBV12-4 and TRBJ2-7, with D unclear. Trimming stripped 6 bases from V and 7 bases from J, with 10 bases between. The CDR3 covers 11 residues. This chain's CDR3 is CASSTFAEQYF. The DNA of the CDR3 is TGTGCCAGCAGCACCTTTGCGGAGCAGTACTTC.

The table lists this clonotype with a few counts. The J gene is TRBJ2-3, the V gene TRBV4-3; no definite D call. The CDR3 runs to 12 residues. Germline-derived CDR1 and CDR2 are LGHNA and YSLEER. V lost 0 bases and J 7 bases, leaving 5 bases between the germline ends. The CDR3 region has the DNA TGCGCCAGCAGCCAAGACGGTAATACGCAGTATTTT. Protein product: CASSQDGNTQYF.

The DNA of the CDR3 is TGTGCCAGCAGCTACCGTGGAACCGGACTAGAACAGCCCTACAATGAGCAGTTCTTC. Protein sequence: CASSYRGTGLEQPYNEQFF. The V and J genes are TRBV12-3 or TRBV12-4 and TRBJ2-1; the match to TRBD2 covers 7 bases. V lost 6 bases and J lost 2; bases outside the gene matches: 19. The CDR3 sequence is 19 residues long.

This clonotype was recorded a few times. The chain links TRBV7-8 to TRBJ2-4; D gene uncertain. CDR1 is SGHVS and CDR2 is FQNEAQ in the germline V gene. Deletions cut 4 bases from V and 1 base from J, with 11 bases between. This CDR3 has 15 residues. DNA for the CDR3: TGTGCCAGCAGCTCCTCGGGCTCGGCCAAAAACATTCAGTACTTC. It translates to CASSSSGSAKNIQYF.

The chain is built from TRBV18 and TRBJ2-3; a possible D gene is TRBD2 (5 bases). V was clipped by 3 bases and J by 3 bases, with 16 bases between them. The CDR3 has 16 amino acids. Germline-derived CDR1 and CDR2 are KGHSH and LQKENI. In DNA, the CDR3 is TGTGCCAGCTCACCCGTGGACCGGGGAGCGACAGATACGCAGTATTTT. Protein product: CASSPVDRGATDTQYF.

The chain carries TRBV3-1 and TRBJ2-2, with 11 bases fitting TRBD2. Germline V gene lookup returns CDR1 LGHDT and CDR2 YNNKEL (reference sequence). There are 17 residues in the CDR3. With V trimmed by 0 bases and J by 5 bases, 5 bases remained unmatched. The CDR3 region has the DNA TGTGCCAGCAGCCAAGAGTTCGTAGCGGGAGGGACCGGGGAGCTGTTTTTT. Translated, it gives CASSQEFVAGGTGELFF. Based on the CDR3 plus reference TRBV3-1 and TRBJ2-2, the full variable domain is DTAVSQTPKYLVTQMGNDKSIKCEQNLGHDTMYWYKQDSKKFLKIMFSYNNKELIINETVPNRFSPKSPDKAHLNLHINSLELGDSAVYFCASSQEFVAGGTGELFFGEGSRLTVL.

The chain uses TRBV15 and TRBJ1-1; D is unresolved. CDR1 and CDR2 (germline): LNHNV, YYDKDF (reference sequence). The V gene lost 0 bases and the J gene lost 1 base, with 18 bases spanning the gap. The CDR3 runs to 18 residues. This CDR3 is CATSRDRVFWQSNTEAFF. CDR3 coding DNA: TGTGCCACCAGCAGAGATCGAGTCTTTTGGCAGTCGAACACTGAAGCTTTCTTT.

The chain recombines TRBV11-2 with TRBJ2-7; 7 nucleotides align to TRBD1. The CDR3 spans 18 residues. The V and J ends lost 2 bases and 0 bases, in that order; junction bases with no gene match: 13. CDR1 and CDR2 from the germline V gene are SGHAT and FQNNGV. The chain's CDR3 is CASSLRGPDRRSSYEQYF. CDR3 sequence (DNA): TGTGCCAGCAGCTTAAGGGGGCCGGACAGGAGGAGCTCCTACGAGCAGTACTTC.

This clonotype showed up many times. The junction shows a germline mismatch at one end, possibly a read error. This chain connects TRBV5-6 to TRBJ2-3; D is undetermined. The CDR3 spans 13 residues. Per germline, CDR1 SGHDT and CDR2 YYEEEE. For the CDR3, the DNA is TGCGCCAGCAGCTTAGGACGCACAGATACGCAGTATTTT. Translated: CASSLGRTDTQYF.

CDR3 sequence reads: CASSLGGSVTEAFF. The CDR3 coding sequence is TGTGCCAGCAGCTTAGGCGGATCTGTCACTGAAGCTTTCTTT. The chain is built from TRBV7-9 and TRBJ1-1; D remains ambiguous. CDR3 size: 14 residues. Looked up from germline, CDR1 is SEHNR and CDR2 is FQNEAQ (reference sequence). Trimming took 1 base from V and 4 from J, leaving 10 bases between them.